A selection of T cell receptor beta chains follows, all from one sample in a study of T cell repertoires in cytomegalovirus infection. MiXCR, run by TCRdb on the reads, gives a single entry per CDR3 protein. The data show about 400,000 distinct CDR3 sequences, roughly 18% seen once. Sample: PBMCs. These receptors all stem from a human donor in good health (CMV status not recorded). Some clones in this sample may be carry-over from other donors' samples. The CDR3 runs from the conserved cysteine through the conserved F or W. A D gene is named only where the DNA matches it firmly. Clone sizes are given selectively: once, few, many, or a class where the clone is expanded.

V gene	J gene	D gene	clone size	CDR3 length	CDR3 protein	CDR3 DNA
TRBV7-2	TRBJ2-5	.	many	14	CASSLAVNVETQYF	TGTGCCAGCAGCTTAGCCGTTAATGTGGAGACCCAGTACTTC
TRBV2	TRBJ2-3	.	few	13	CASSELIQVTQYF	TGTGCCAGCAGTGAACTAATACAAGTTACGCAGTATTTT
TRBV12-3/TRBV12-4	TRBJ2-7	.	once	11	CASGKGYEQYF	TGTGCCAGCGGCAAAGGGTACGAGCAGTACTTC
TRBV12-3/TRBV12-4	TRBJ1-2	TRBD1	many	15	CASSYGTGANYGYTF	TGTGCCAGCAGTTATGGGACAGGGGCTAACTATGGCTACACCTTC
TRBV12-3/TRBV12-4	TRBJ2-3	.	.	16	CASSSQDGENTDTQYF	TGTGCCAGCAGTTCGCAGGACGGAGAAAACACAGATACGCAGTATTTT
TRBV11-2	TRBJ2-4	TRBD1	many	15	CASSLDKAGGNIQYF	TGTGCCAGCAGCTTAGATAAGGCAGGGGGAAACATTCAGTACTTC
TRBV7-2	TRBJ2-1	TRBD2	few	16	CASRKNWGGGYNEQFF	TGTGCCAGCAGGAAAAACTGGGGGGGGGGTTACAATGAGCAGTTCTTC
TRBV5-5	TRBJ1-1	.	few	13	CASSFRGFAEAFF	TGTGCCAGCAGCTTCCGGGGGTTCGCTGAAGCTTTCTTT
TRBV12-3/TRBV12-4	TRBJ2-1	TRBD1	.	17	CASSHTGTVPHYNEQFF	TGTGCCAGCAGCCACACCGGGACAGTCCCTCATTACAATGAGCAGTTCTTC
TRBV10-3	TRBJ2-3	TRBD2	once	14	CAISAGGGTDTQYF	TGTGCCATCAGTGCCGGGGGGGGCACAGATACGCAGTATTTT
TRBV7-6	TRBJ2-1	.	many	16	CASSFRTGGNRNEQFF	TGTGCCAGCAGCTTTCGGACGGGGGGCAATCGCAATGAGCAGTTCTTC
TRBV2	TRBJ2-5	.	.	14	CAGSGSYVGETQYF	TGTGCCGGCAGTGGGAGTTACGTCGGTGAGACCCAGTACTTC
TRBV5-4	TRBJ2-5	.	.	15	CASSRRLGVRETQYF	TGTGCCAGCAGCAGGAGGTTGGGGGTACGAGAGACCCAGTACTTC
TRBV7-6	TRBJ2-7	TRBD2	.	16	CASRPLGLAGIGEQYF	TGTGCCAGCAGACCCCTTGGACTAGCGGGGATTGGGGAGCAGTACTTC
TRBV7-2	TRBJ1-1	.	.	15	CASSSPGGWNTEAFF	TGTGCCAGCAGCTCCCCGGGGGGCTGGAACACTGAAGCTTTCTTT
TRBV12-5	TRBJ1-4	.	few	13	CASGKEVREKLFF	TGTGCTAGTGGTAAGGAGGTACGGGAAAAACTGTTTTTT
TRBV29-1	TRBJ1-2	TRBD1	few	18	CSVERLGGTGGRRYGYTF	TGCAGCGTTGAACGGCTGGGCGGGACAGGGGGACGCCGCTATGGCTACACCTTC
TRBV29-1	TRBJ2-5	.	.	12	CSGTRGQETQYF	TGCAGCGGTACCCGGGGTCAAGAGACCCAGTACTTC
TRBV7-6	TRBJ1-6	TRBD1	.	15	CASSLLQGDSSPLHF	TGTGCCAGCAGCTTACTCCAGGGGGATTCCTCACCCCTCCACTTT
TRBV6-5	TRBJ2-1	TRBD1	few	19	CASRHLNLGGQGNYNEQFF	TGTGCCAGCAGACATCTTAACCTGGGGGGACAGGGGAATTACAATGAGCAGTTCTTC
TRBV2	TRBJ1-5	.	many	17	CASRPTNGGGGNQPQHF	TGTGCCAGCAGGCCGACAAACGGTGGGGGCGGCAATCAGCCCCAGCATTTT
TRBV5-5	TRBJ2-7	TRBD1	few	14	CASSSRTGEIEQYF	TGTGCCAGCAGCTCCCGGACAGGGGAAATCGAGCAGTACTTC
TRBV7-2	TRBJ1-1	.	many	17	CASSLPRKANAHTEAFF	TGTGCCAGCAGCTTACCCCGAAAAGCGAATGCGCACACTGAAGCTTTCTTT
TRBV6-1	TRBJ2-3	.	.	12	CASSEVRGTQYF	TGTGCCAGCAGTGAAGTTAGGGGTACGCAGTATTTT
TRBV6-2/TRBV6-3	TRBJ2-7	.	.	14	CASWRGVTAYEQYF	TGTGCCAGCTGGCGCGGGGTAACCGCCTACGAGCAGTACTTC